These 13 T cell receptor beta chains came from one sample sequenced in a study of blood T cell repertoires in COVID-19. TCRdb's copy holds only in-frame clones and misses some; the assay was immunoSEQ multiplex PCR. The sample consists of 99,000 or so clones, 84% of them appearing once. The sample was peripheral blood. The receptors come from a man in his 70s with active or convalescent COVID-19.

V and J are TRBV2 and TRBJ1-3; TRBD1 might be the D (5 bases). Between the trimmed V and J ends, which lost 8 bases and 0 bases, there was a span of 14 bases. The germline CDR1 and CDR2 sequences are SNHLY and FYNNEI. This CDR3 is 15 amino acids long. In DNA form, the CDR3 reads TGTGCCAGCCAGGGACTCGGAAGCTCTGGAAACACCATATATTTT. Its protein is CASQGLGSSGNTIYF.

The rearrangement uses TRBV4-1 and TRBJ1-1, with 11 bases matching TRBD1. The CDR3 is made up of 16 amino acids. CDR1 is MGHRA, CDR2 YSYEKL, per germline. With 4 bases clipped from V and 5 bases from J, the junction kept 9 bases outside the gene matches. CDR3 residues: CASSRTGTGGRTEAFF. CDR3 nucleotide sequence: TGCGCCAGCAGCCGGACCGGGACAGGGGGGCGGACTGAAGCTTTCTTT.

This rearrangement joins TRBV5-1 to TRBJ1-1; D uncertain. V was cut by 0 bases and J by 11 bases, with 14 bases left in between. Germline V gene sequence: CDR1 SGHRS, CDR2 YFSETQ. There are 13 residues in the CDR3. The DNA of the CDR3 is TGCGCCAGCAGCTTGGAAGGTGGCCAGCGGGCTTTCTTT. Encoded protein: CASSLEGGQRAFF.

Concerning this clone itself: Germline and junction disagree at one end, which may indicate a read error. This chain's CDR3 is CSARVQGPNLF. In DNA form, the CDR3 reads TGCAGTGCTAGAGTTCAGGGGCCAAATCTCTTC. This chain links TRBV20-1 with TRBJ1-2, with TRBD1 as a possible D gene (6 bases). The length of the CDR3 is 11 residues. Looked up from germline, CDR1 is DFQATT and CDR2 is SNEGSKA (reference sequence).

The chain employs TRBV10-3 and TRBJ1-1; weak D call: TRBD1 (5 bases). Germline V CDR1 and CDR2: ENHRY, SYGVKD. The CDR3 covers 14 residues. V lost 6 bases to trimming and J lost 4 bases, with 15 bases between them. CDR3 sequence reads: CAIRSFGTSTEAFF. Written as DNA, the CDR3 is TGTGCCATCAGGTCTTTTGGGACTTCCACTGAAGCTTTCTTT.

This rearrangement joins TRBV5-4 to TRBJ1-3; D may be TRBD1 (6 bases). Germline V lookup: CDR1 SGHNT, CDR2 YYREEE (reference sequence). This CDR3 has 15 amino acids. Trimming took off 0 bases at V and 3 bases at J, with 10 bases between the two ends. The CDR3 DNA reads as TGTGCCAGCAGCTTGGCGGCAGGGGTTGGAAACACCATATATTTT. This translates into CASSLAAGVGNTIYF.

The chain employs TRBV30 and TRBJ2-1; possible D gene TRBD2, 5 bases. The CDR3 contains 13 residues. V was trimmed by 3 bases and J by 6 bases, leaving 12 bases between them. In germline, CDR1 is GTSNPN, CDR2 SVGIG (reference sequence). The CDR3 DNA reads as TGTGCCTGGAGCGGGGAACTCTTCAATGAGCAGTTCTTC. This sequence encodes CAWSGELFNEQFF. Full variable domain (rest looked up from reference TRBV30 and TRBJ2-1): SQTIHQWPATLVQPVGSPLSLECTVEGTSNPNLYWYRQAAGRGLQLLFYSVGIGQISSEVPQNLSASRPQDRQFILSSKKLLLSDSGFYLCAWSGELFNEQFFGPGTRLTVL.

The chain couples TRBV7-2 to TRBJ2-1, with D uncertain. CDR3 length: 13 amino acids. The germline V and J ends were trimmed by 4 bases and 8 bases, with 12 bases remaining between them. CDR1 and CDR2 (germline): SGHTA, FQGNSA. The CDR3: CASSSSRLDEQFF. CDR3 DNA sequence: TGTGCCAGCAGCTCATCCCGGTTGGATGAGCAGTTCTTC. Supplemented by reference TRBV7-2 and TRBJ2-1, the full variable domain reads GAGVSQSPSNKVTEKGKDVELRCDPISGHTALYWYRQSLGQGLEFLIYFQGNSAPDKSGLPSDRFSAERTGGSVSTLTIQRTQQEDSAVYLCASSSSRLDEQFFGPGTRLTVL.

This sequence joins TRBV14 and TRBJ1-1; D might be TRBD1 (5 bases). This CDR3 is 16 amino acids long. The germline V gene encodes CDR1 SGHDN and CDR2 FVKESK. Trimming pared 0 bases from V and 1 base from J, leaving 12 bases between. CDR3 DNA sequence: TGTGCCAGCAGCCAAGAAGTAGGGGCACGGAACACTGAAGCTTTCTTT. This translates into CASSQEVGARNTEAFF.

This chain links TRBV9 with TRBJ1-1; TRBD1 agrees at 7 bases. V lost 6 bases, J lost 3 bases, and 5 bases stayed unmatched. CDR3 length: 13 amino acids. Per the germline V gene, CDR1 is SGDLS and CDR2 is YYNGEE. DNA for the CDR3: TGTGCCAGCAACAGGGACAGAGACACTGAAGCTTTCTTT. This gives the protein CASNRDRDTEAFF.

The chain is built from TRBV4-3 and TRBJ1-5; 7 bases align to TRBD1. This CDR3 is built from 15 residues. The germline V gene has CDR1 LGHNA and CDR2 YSLEER. With V trimmed by 0 bases and J by 4 bases, 3 bases remained unmatched. The CDR3 coding sequence is TGCGCCAGCAGCCAAGATTGGACAGGTAATCAGCCCCAGCATTTT. It specifies CASSQDWTGNQPQHF.

The rearrangement uses TRBV28 and TRBJ1-4; D is possibly TRBD1 (5 bases). CDR1 MDHEN and CDR2 SYDVKM come from the germline V gene. The V end was cut by 4 bases, the J end by 8 bases, with 17 bases between. The CDR3 loop spans 15 amino acids. The CDR3 loop reads CASSYLDKMTEKLFF. CDR3 nucleotide sequence: TGTGCCAGCAGTTATCTGGACAAGATGACCGAAAAACTGTTTTTT.

This chain joins TRBV4-1 and TRBJ2-5; a weak D match, TRBD2 (5 bases). Germline CDR1 and CDR2: MGHRA and YSYEKL. The CDR3 totals 14 residues. V was pared by 4 bases and J by 5 bases, with 14 bases between. CDR3 nucleotides: TGCGCCAGCAGCCTCTCTGGACGAGGGGAGACCCAGTACTTC. This gives the protein CASSLSGRGETQYF.